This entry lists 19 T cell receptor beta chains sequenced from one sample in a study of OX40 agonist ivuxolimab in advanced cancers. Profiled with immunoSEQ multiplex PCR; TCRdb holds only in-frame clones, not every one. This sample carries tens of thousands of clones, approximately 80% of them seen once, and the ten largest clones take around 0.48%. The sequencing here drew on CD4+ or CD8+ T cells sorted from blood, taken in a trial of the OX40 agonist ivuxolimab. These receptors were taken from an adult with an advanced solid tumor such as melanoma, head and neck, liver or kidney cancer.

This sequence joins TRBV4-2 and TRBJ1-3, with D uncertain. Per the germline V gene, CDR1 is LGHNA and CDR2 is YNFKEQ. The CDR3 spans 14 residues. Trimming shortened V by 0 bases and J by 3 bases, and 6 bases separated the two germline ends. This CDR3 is CASSQDRVGNTIYF. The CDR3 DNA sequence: TGTGCCAGCAGCCAAGATAGGGTTGGAAACACCATATATTTT.

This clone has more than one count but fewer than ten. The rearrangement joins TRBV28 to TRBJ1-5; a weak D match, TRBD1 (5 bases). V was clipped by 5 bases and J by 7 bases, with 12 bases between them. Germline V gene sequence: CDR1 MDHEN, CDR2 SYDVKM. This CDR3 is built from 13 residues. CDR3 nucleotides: TGTGCCAGCAGTCGGACGGGACGGCAGCCCCAGCATTTT. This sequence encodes CASSRTGRQPQHF.

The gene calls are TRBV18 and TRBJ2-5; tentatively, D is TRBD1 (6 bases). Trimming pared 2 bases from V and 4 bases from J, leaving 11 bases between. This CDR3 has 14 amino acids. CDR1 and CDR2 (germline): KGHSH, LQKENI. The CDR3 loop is CASSPSQGLETQYF. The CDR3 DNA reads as TGTGCCAGCTCACCATCCCAGGGGCTAGAGACCCAGTACTTC.

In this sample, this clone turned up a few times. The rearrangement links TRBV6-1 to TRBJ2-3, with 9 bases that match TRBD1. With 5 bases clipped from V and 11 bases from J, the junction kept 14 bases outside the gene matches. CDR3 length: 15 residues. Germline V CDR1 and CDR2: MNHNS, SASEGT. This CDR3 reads CASSLPHRDRVQQYF. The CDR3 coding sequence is TGTGCCAGCAGTCTACCCCACCGGGACAGGGTCCAGCAGTATTTT.

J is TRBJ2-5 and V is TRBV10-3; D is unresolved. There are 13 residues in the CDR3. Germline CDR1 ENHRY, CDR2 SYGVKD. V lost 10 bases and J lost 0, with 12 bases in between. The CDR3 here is CATSGRNQETQYF. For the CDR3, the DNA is TGTGCCACCTCCGGACGGAACCAAGAGACCCAGTACTTC.

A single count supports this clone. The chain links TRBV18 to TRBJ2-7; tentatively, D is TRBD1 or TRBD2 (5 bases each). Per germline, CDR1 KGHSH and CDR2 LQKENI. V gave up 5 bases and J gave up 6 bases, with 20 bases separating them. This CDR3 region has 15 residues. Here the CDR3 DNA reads TGTGCCAGCTCATACGCCGGGACGGTGCCTTCCGAGCAGTACGTC. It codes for CASSYAGTVPSEQYV.

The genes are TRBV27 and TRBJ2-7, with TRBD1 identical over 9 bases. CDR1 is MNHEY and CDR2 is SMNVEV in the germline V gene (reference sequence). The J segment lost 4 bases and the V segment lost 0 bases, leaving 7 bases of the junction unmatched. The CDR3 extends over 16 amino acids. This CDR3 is CASSLSTPGTGYEQYF. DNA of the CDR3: TGTGCCAGCAGTTTATCGACCCCCGGGACAGGGTACGAGCAGTACTTC.

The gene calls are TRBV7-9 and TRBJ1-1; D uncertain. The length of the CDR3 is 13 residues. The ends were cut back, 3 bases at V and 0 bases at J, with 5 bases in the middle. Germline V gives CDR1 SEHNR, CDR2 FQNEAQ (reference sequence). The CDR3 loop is CASSFAVNTEAFF. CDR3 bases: TGTGCCAGCAGCTTTGCCGTGAACACTGAAGCTTTCTTT.

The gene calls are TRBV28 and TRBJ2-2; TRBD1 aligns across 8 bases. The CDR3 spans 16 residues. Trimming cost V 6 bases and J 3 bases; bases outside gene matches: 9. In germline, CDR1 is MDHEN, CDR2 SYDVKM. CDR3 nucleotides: TGTGCCAGCAGCATATTCAGGGGGCTAGACACCGGGGAGCTGTTTTTT. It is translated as CASSIFRGLDTGELFF.

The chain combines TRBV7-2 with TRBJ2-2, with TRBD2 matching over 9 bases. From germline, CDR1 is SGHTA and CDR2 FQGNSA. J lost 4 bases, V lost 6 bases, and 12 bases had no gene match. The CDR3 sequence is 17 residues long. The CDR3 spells CASSLRTLAGFTGELFF. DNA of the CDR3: TGTGCCAGCAGTTTACGCACTCTAGCGGGATTCACCGGGGAGCTGTTTTTT.

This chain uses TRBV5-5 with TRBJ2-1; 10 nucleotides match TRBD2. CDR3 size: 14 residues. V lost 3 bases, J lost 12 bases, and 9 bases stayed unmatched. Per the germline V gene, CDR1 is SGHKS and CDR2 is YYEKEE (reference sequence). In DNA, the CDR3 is TGTGCCAGCAGCTCGACCGGGACTAGCGTCGGGCAGTTCTTC. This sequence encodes CASSSTGTSVGQFF.

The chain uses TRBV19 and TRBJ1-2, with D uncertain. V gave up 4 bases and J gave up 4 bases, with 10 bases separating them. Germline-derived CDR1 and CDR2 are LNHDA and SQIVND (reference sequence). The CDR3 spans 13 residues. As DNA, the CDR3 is TGTGCCAGTAGTAGCGTACGGGGCTATGGCTACACCTTC. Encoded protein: CASSSVRGYGYTF.

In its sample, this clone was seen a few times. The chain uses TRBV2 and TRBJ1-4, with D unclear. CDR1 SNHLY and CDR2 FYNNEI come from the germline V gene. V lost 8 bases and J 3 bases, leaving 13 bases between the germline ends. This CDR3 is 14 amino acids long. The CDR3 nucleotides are TGTGCCAGCGGGCGGTCGGGCGCTAATGAAAAACTGTTTTTT. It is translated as CASGRSGANEKLFF.

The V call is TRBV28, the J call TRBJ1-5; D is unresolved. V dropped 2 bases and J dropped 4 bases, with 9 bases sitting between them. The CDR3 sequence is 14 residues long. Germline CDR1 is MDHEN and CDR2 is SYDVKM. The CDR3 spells CASSLGQLNQPQHF. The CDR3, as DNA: TGTGCCAGCAGTTTAGGGCAGCTTAATCAGCCCCAGCATTTT.

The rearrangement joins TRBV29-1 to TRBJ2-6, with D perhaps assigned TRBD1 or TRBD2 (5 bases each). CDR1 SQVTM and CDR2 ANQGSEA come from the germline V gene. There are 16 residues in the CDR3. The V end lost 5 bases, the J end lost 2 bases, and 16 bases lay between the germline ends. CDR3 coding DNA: TGCAGCGTTCTTACGGGACCTAGGGCTGGGGCCAACGTCCTGACTTTC. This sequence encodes CSVLTGPRAGANVLTF.

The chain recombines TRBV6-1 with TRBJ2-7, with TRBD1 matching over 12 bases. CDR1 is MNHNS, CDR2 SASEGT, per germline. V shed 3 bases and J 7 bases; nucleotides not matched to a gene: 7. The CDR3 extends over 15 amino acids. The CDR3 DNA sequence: TGTGCCAGCAGTGATTCGGGACAGGGGGCGGGGGAGCAGTACGTC. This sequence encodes CASSDSGQGAGEQYV.

The CDR3 here is CASSLVSGELFF. As DNA, the CDR3 is TGTGCCAGCAGCTTGGTATCCGGGGAGCTGTTTTTT. This chain uses TRBV7-7 with TRBJ2-2; D is unclear. Trimming left V 3 bases short and J 6 bases short, with 5 bases between. Germline V gives CDR1 SSHAT, CDR2 FNYEAQ (reference sequence). The CDR3 consists of 12 residues. The complete variable domain, with remaining parts taken from reference TRBV7-7 and TRBJ2-2, reads GAGVSQSPRYKVTKRGQDVTLRCDPISSHATLYWYQQALGQGPEFLTYFNYEAQPDKSGLPSDRFSAERPEGSISTLTIQRTEQRDSAMYRCASSLVSGELFFGEGSRLTVL.

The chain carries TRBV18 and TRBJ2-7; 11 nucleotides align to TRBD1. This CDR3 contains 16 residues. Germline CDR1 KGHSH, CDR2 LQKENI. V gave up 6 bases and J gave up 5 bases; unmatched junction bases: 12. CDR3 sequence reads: CASSAYGQGAPHEQYV. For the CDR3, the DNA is TGTGCCAGCTCTGCCTACGGACAGGGGGCGCCCCACGAGCAGTACGTC.

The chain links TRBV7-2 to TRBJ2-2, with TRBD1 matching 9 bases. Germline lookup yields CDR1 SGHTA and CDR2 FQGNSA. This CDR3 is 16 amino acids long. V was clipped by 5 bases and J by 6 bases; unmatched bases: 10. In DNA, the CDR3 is TGTGCCAGCAGCAAACGGACAGGGGCAGGCTCCGGGGAGCTGTTTTTT. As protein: CASSKRTGAGSGELFF.